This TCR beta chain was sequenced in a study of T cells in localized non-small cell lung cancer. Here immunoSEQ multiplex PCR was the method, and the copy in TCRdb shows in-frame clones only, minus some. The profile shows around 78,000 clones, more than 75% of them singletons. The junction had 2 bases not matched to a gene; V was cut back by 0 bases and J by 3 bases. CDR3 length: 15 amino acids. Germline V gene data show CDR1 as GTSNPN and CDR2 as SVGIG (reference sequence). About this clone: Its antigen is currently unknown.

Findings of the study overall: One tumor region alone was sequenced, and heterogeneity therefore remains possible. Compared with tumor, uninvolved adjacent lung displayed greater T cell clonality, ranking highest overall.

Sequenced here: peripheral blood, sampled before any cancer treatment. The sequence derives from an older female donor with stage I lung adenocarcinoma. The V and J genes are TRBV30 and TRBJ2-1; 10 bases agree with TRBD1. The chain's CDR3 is CAWSVRDRGYNEQFF. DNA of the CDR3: TGTGCCTGGAGTGTACGGGACAGGGGCTACAATGAGCAGTTCTTC.